The 5 T cell receptor beta chains presented below share a single source sample, sequenced in a study of blood T cell repertoires in COVID-19 (dated by TCRdb to the early 2020s). Libraries were built with the immunoSEQ multiplex PCR assay. TCRdb stores this immuneACCESS table with in-frame sequences only. Part of the clones is absent; in the studies checked, under half of the shortfall reflects unresolved V genes, and no reason is known for the rest. The sample table lists some 450,000 clones, 88% of them with a count of one. Of the sample, around an eighth falls within the top ten clones. The sequencing sample was made of peripheral blood. The receptors stem from a woman aged 50 to 60 with COVID-19, enrolled during active disease.

CDR3 bases: TGTGCCAGCAGTCGGCCGGGACAGGGGGCGGTGGAGACCCAGTACTTC. It codes for CASSRPGQGAVETQYF. V usage is TRBV6-2 or TRBV6-3 and J usage is TRBJ2-5, with TRBD1 matching over 12 bases. Germline V gene sequence: CDR1 MNHEY, CDR2 SVGEGT. J gave up 5 bases and V 5 bases, and 9 bases lay outside the gene matches. This CDR3 has 16 residues.

V gene TRBV7-8 combines with J gene TRBJ2-1, with 8 bases identical to TRBD2. Per germline, CDR1 SGHVS and CDR2 FQNEAQ. The CDR3 extends over 12 amino acids. The chain's CDR3 is CSGGSSYNEQFF. CDR3 bases: TGTAGCGGGGGAAGCTCCTACAATGAGCAGTTCTTC.

This chain's CDR3 is CASTPRRPNTEAFF. The CDR3 DNA is TGTGCCAGCACTCCTAGACGGCCGAACACTGAAGCTTTCTTT. V usage is TRBV6-1 and J usage is TRBJ1-1; D unclear. Deletions cut 7 bases from V and 1 base from J, with 13 bases between. Germline V gene data show CDR1 as MNHNS and CDR2 as SASEGT. This CDR3 is built from 14 residues.

V usage is TRBV19 and J usage is TRBJ1-1; D is undetermined. Per germline, CDR1 LNHDA and CDR2 SQIVND (reference sequence). The CDR3 has 14 residues. V dropped 1 base and J dropped 2 bases, with 8 bases sitting between them. The CDR3 DNA reads as TGTGCCAGTAGTATAGGTGTCCAAAACACTGAAGCTTTCTTT. It translates to CASSIGVQNTEAFF.

The chain links TRBV5-1 to TRBJ2-7; 9 bases agree with TRBD1. The CDR3 extends over 16 amino acids. V was clipped by 0 bases and J by 1 base; unmatched bases: 5. In germline, CDR1 is SGHRS, CDR2 YFSETQ. Here the CDR3 reads CASSLAEDRGSYEQYF. CDR3 bases: TGCGCCAGCAGCTTGGCCGAGGACAGGGGTTCCTACGAGCAGTACTTC.